The following is a TCR beta chain sequence with its context. This entry is derived from a study of blood T cell repertoires in COVID-19. Some clones are missing from TCRdb's copy, which holds only in-frame ones; the method was immunoSEQ multiplex PCR. Of about 110,000 clones in the sample, about nine tenths were seen once. The CDR3 consists of 13 residues. The V gene's germline CDR1 is MNHEY and CDR2 SVGAGI. V dropped 8 bases and J dropped 2; count of bases not matched to a gene: 2. The chain employs TRBV6-5 and TRBJ1-5; the match to TRBD1 covers 8 bases. The origin of this receptor is a human donor in a cohort sampled during active COVID-19. Sequencing used peripheral blood. The CDR3 loop reads CASDRGGNQPQHF. CDR3 nucleotides: TGTGCCAGCGACAGGGGTGGCAATCAGCCCCAGCATTTT.